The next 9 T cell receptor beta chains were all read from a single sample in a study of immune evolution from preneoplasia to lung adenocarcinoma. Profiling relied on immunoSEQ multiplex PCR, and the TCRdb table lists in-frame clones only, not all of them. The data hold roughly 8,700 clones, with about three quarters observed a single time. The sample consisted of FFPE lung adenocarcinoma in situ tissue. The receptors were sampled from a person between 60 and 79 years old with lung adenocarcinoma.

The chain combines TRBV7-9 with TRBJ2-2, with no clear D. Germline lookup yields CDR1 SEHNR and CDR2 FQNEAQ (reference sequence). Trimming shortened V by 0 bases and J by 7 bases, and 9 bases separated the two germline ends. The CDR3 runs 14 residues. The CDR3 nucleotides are TGTGCCAGCAGCTTAGCCGGGCATGGCGGGGAGCTGTTTTTT. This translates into CASSLAGHGGELFF.

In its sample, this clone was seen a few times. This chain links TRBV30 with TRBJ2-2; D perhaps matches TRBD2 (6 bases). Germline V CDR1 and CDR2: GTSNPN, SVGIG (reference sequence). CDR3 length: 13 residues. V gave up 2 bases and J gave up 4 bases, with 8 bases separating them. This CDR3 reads CAWSRDFTGELFF. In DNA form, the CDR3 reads TGTGCCTGGAGTAGGGACTTCACCGGGGAGCTGTTTTTT.

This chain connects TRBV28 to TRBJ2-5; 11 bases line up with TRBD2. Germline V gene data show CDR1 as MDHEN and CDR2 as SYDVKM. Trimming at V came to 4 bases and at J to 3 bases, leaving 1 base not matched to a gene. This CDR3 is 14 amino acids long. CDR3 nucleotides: TGTGCCAGCAGTTCACTAGCGGGGGAAGAGACCCAGTACTTC. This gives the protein CASSSLAGEETQYF.

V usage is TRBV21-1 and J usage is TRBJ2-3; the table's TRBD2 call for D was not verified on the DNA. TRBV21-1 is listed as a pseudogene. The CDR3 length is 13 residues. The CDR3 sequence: CASSRGGTDTQYF. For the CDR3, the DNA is TGTGCCAGCAGCAGAGGAGGGACAGATACGCAGTATTTT.

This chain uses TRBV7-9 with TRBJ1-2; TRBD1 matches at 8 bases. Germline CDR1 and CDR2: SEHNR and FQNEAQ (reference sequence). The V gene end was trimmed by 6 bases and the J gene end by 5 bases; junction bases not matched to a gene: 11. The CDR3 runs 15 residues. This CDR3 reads CASRGPGQDSYGYTF. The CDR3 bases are TGTGCCAGCAGGGGGCCGGGACAGGATTCTTATGGCTACACCTTC.

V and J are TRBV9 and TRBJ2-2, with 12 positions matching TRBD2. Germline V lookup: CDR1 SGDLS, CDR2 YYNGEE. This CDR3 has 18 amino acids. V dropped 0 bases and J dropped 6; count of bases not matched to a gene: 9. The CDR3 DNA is TGTGCCAGCAGCGTAGCTCAATCCCTAGCGGGGGGGCCCGGGGAGCTGTTTTTT. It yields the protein CASSVAQSLAGGPGELFF.

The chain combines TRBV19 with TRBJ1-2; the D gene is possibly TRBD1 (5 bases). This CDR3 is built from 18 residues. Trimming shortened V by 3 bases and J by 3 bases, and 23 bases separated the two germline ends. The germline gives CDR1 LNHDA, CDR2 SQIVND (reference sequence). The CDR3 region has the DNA TGTGCCAGTAGTATGTCCCAGTTCCGCGGGGCGCGGGACTATGGCTACACCTTC. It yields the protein CASSMSQFRGARDYGYTF.

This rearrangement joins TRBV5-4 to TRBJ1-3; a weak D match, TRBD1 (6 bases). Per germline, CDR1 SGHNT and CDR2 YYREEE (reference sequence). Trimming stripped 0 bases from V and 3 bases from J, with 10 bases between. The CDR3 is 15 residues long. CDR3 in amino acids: CASSLGAGVGNTIYF. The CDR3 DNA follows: TGTGCCAGCAGCTTGGGGGCAGGGGTTGGAAACACCATATATTTT.

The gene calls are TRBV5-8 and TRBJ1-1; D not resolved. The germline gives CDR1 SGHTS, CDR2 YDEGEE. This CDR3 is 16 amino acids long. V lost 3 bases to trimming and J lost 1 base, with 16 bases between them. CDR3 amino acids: CASSYMTGIGNTEAFF. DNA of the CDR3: TGTGCCAGCAGCTATATGACCGGGATAGGGAACACTGAAGCTTTCTTT.